This TCR beta chain comes out of a study of blood T cell repertoires in COVID-19. In the study overall: PBMCs, B-cell-depleted T cells, or T cells were the source of the cDNA or gDNA that made up the material.

This clone was found a few times. This table comes from immunoSEQ multiplex PCR, and its TCRdb copy is limited to in-frame clones, with some not included. The sample carries fewer than 250,000 clones, 83% recorded once. This CDR3 has 14 amino acids. V lost 6 bases and J lost 10, with 18 bases in between. CDR1 MGHRA and CDR2 YSYEKL come from the germline V gene. This chain uses TRBV4-1 with TRBJ1-4, with D possibly being TRBD1 (5 bases). The sample taken for sequencing was peripheral blood. This sequence was found in a woman aged 35 to 49 with active or convalescent COVID-19. The CDR3 DNA sequence: TGCGCCAGCAGTAGGACCCTGGACATTGGAAAACTGTTTTTT. The encoded protein is CASSRTLDIGKLFF.